One sample yielded the 4 T cell receptor beta chains listed below, sequenced in a study of T cells in Graves' hyperthyroidism and ophthalmopathy (dated by TCRdb to between 2018 and 2020). The library was made by multiplex PCR. For sequencing, an Illumina HiSeq 2000 was employed. The TCR beta CDR3 regions were amplified from the RNA transcripts. For the first round of RT-PCR on the TCR CDR3, the HTBI primer set was used together with the Qiagen OneStep RT-PCR kit. Using fastp at Q25 and MiXCR, TCRdb reprocessed the public reads and kept productive beta chains. Each CDR3 protein gets just one entry, which takes the most common genes and DNA from the rows behind it. The sample table contains about 540,000 distinct CDR3 sequences; only one count was recorded for about 45% of them. The ten largest account for approximately 8.4% of the sample. Specimen: peripheral blood or thyroid tissue (not recorded which). These receptors were collected from a woman between 18 and 30 years old with Graves' hyperthyroidism.

The chain employs TRBV5-4 and TRBJ2-2, with D uncertain. The CDR3 runs 15 residues. The V end was cut by 8 bases, the J end by 0 bases, with 14 bases between. Germline CDR1 is SGHNT and CDR2 is YYREEE (reference sequence). Written as DNA, the CDR3 is TGTGCCAGTAAAGACCGGGCCTCGAACACCGGGGAGCTGTTTTTT. Amino acids: CASKDRASNTGELFF. Full variable domain (remainder filled in from reference TRBV5-4 and TRBJ2-2): ETGVTQSPTHLIKTRGQQVTLRCSSQSGHNTVSWYQQALGQGPQFIFQYYREEENGRGNFPPRFSGLQFPNYSSELNVNALELDDSALYLCASKDRASNTGELFFGEGSRLTVL.

The chain uses TRBV10-3 and TRBJ2-1, with TRBD2 identical over 14 bases. The CDR3 loop spans 15 amino acids. CDR1 is ENHRY and CDR2 is SYGVKD in the germline V gene. After removal of 0 bases from V and 15 bases from J, the junction contained 7 bases not matched to a gene. CDR3 amino acids: CAISESGTSGSSWFF. Here the CDR3 DNA reads TGTGCCATCAGTGAGTCTGGGACTAGCGGGAGTAGTTGGTTCTTC.

This clonotype was seen repeatedly, ten times or more. The chain links TRBV12-5 to TRBJ2-5; D gene ambiguous. CDR1 and CDR2 (germline): LGHNT, FRNRAP. V was clipped by 9 bases and J by 1 base, with 18 bases between them. This CDR3 spans 15 amino acids. CDR3 protein: CASTRTTVTQETQYF. The CDR3 nucleotides are TGTGCTAGCACCCGGACGACGGTCACCCAAGAGACCCAGTACTTC.

This chain connects TRBV7-4 to TRBJ2-2, with D tentatively TRBD1 (7 bases). The CDR3 totals 18 residues. Trimming took 2 bases from V and 4 from J, leaving 20 bases between them. CDR1 and CDR2 (germline): SGHVT, SQSDAQ. The chain's CDR3 is CASSLPGGWLGSTGELFF. CDR3 nucleotide sequence: TGTGCCAGCAGCTTACCAGGGGGGTGGCTGGGTAGCACCGGGGAGCTGTTTTTT.